The 28 T cell receptor beta chains below all came from one sample that was sequenced in a study of T-cell memory formation after mild COVID-19. MiXCR, run by TCRdb on the 5' RACE reads, gives a single entry per CDR3 protein. There are 300,000 to 400,000 distinct CDR3 sequences in the sample; roughly 15% occur only once, and 20% to 25% lies in the top ten. The sample taken for sequencing was PBMCs or a T cell subset sorted from them (not recorded which). The receptors shown here come from a man between 18 and 29 years old who had mild COVID-19 (a few samples of this study predate the infection). Cell type and time point are not known.

This clonotype has just a few counts. The chain combines TRBV5-1 with TRBJ1-2, with TRBD1 as a possible D gene (6 bases). The V end lost 4 bases, the J end lost 8 bases, and 15 bases lay between the germline ends. CDR3 length: 13 residues. Germline V lookup: CDR1 SGHRS, CDR2 YFSETQ. The chain's CDR3 is CASSTGTGNGYTF. The CDR3 bases are TGCGCCAGCAGCACAGGGACGGGCAACGGCTACACCTTC. The complete variable domain, with remaining parts taken from reference TRBV5-1 and TRBJ1-2, reads KAGVTQTPRYLIKTRGQQVTLSCSPISGHRSVSWYQQTPGQGLQFLFEYFSETQRNKGNFPGRFSGRQFSNSRSEMNVSTLELGDSALYLCASSTGTGNGYTFGSGTRLTVV.

This chain connects TRBV19 to TRBJ2-7; 7 nucleotides line up with TRBD1. The CDR3 has 14 amino acids. V was clipped by 4 bases and J by 0 bases; unmatched bases: 3. Per the germline V gene, CDR1 is LNHDA and CDR2 is SQIVND (reference sequence). The CDR3 spells CASSTGGISYEQYF. CDR3 DNA sequence: TGTGCCAGTAGTACAGGGGGAATCTCCTACGAGCAGTACTTC.

The chain has TRBV9 and TRBJ2-3; 8 nucleotides line up with TRBD2. The CDR3 loop spans 16 amino acids. The V and J ends lost 3 bases and 5 bases, in that order; junction bases with no gene match: 11. Per germline, CDR1 SGDLS and CDR2 YYNGEE. The CDR3 loop is CASSAGSGGLLDTQYF. The CDR3 bases are TGTGCCAGCAGCGCCGGGAGCGGGGGCCTTCTAGATACGCAGTATTTT.

The chain joins TRBV7-9 to TRBJ1-6; 8 bases map to TRBD1. The CDR3 covers 15 residues. Germline V gives CDR1 SEHNR, CDR2 FQNEAQ (reference sequence). V dropped 5 bases and J dropped 8; count of bases not matched to a gene: 8. The CDR3 region is CASSRTGFVDSPLHF. In DNA, the CDR3 is TGTGCCAGCAGCCGGACAGGGTTCGTCGATTCACCCCTCCACTTT.

This clonotype was detected only a few times. The chain couples TRBV27 to TRBJ1-2; D remains unclear. Germline-derived CDR1 and CDR2 are MNHEY and SMNVEV (reference sequence). The CDR3 is made up of 9 amino acids. V lost 7 bases to trimming and J lost 7 bases, with 4 bases between them. Here the CDR3 reads CASTGGYTF. Written as DNA, the CDR3 is TGTGCCAGCACAGGTGGCTACACCTTC.

This sequence joins TRBV18 and TRBJ1-1; TRBD1 matches at 7 bases. Trimming took 0 bases from V and 1 from J; bases not matched to a gene: 2. The CDR3 length is 15 residues. Germline CDR1 and CDR2: KGHSH and LQKENI. DNA of the CDR3: TGTGCCAGCTCACCACCCCCAGGGGGGAACACTGAAGCTTTCTTT. It translates to CASSPPPGGNTEAFF.

This clonotype has only a few counts. This chain joins TRBV20-1 and TRBJ2-3; 11 nucleotides match TRBD2. CDR3 length: 16 amino acids. Germline assignment: CDR1 DFQATT and CDR2 SNEGSKA (reference sequence). Trimming took 3 bases from V and 2 from J; bases not matched to a gene: 7. The DNA of the CDR3 is TGCAGTGCTAGCATCCTAGCGGGGGGAAACACAGATACGCAGTATTTT. Protein: CSASILAGGNTDTQYF.

This clonotype was picked up a small number of times. This chain joins TRBV11-2 and TRBJ2-3, with D possibly being TRBD1 (6 bases). Trimming left V 3 bases short and J 3 bases short, with 16 bases between. Germline CDR1 SGHAT, CDR2 FQNNGV. This CDR3 has 16 amino acids. The chain's CDR3 is CASSLEQGLWTDTQYF. The DNA for the CDR3 is TGTGCCAGCAGCTTGGAACAGGGATTATGGACAGATACGCAGTATTTT.

The V and J genes are TRBV30 and TRBJ2-3; a possible D gene is TRBD1 (6 bases). The CDR3 sequence is 13 residues long. From germline, CDR1 is GTSNPN and CDR2 SVGIG (reference sequence). Trimming pared 4 bases from V and 5 bases from J, leaving 13 bases between. The CDR3 DNA follows: TGTGCCTGGAATTGGGGGCATGGAGATACGCAGTATTTT. As protein: CAWNWGHGDTQYF.

The sample holds a few counts of this clonotype. This rearrangement joins TRBV7-9 to TRBJ2-2, with no clear D. Germline V gene sequence: CDR1 SEHNR, CDR2 FQNEAQ (reference sequence). The CDR3 loop spans 12 amino acids. Trimming pared 2 bases from V and 6 bases from J, leaving 4 bases between. In nucleotides, the CDR3 is TGTGCCAGCAGCTTAATGGCCGGGGAGCTGTTTTTT. Amino acids: CASSLMAGELFF.

This clonotype was seen at least ten times. This chain uses TRBV6-5 with TRBJ1-1; D unresolved. V lost 2 bases and J 7 bases, leaving 11 bases between the germline ends. From germline, CDR1 is MNHEY and CDR2 SVGAGI. The length of the CDR3 is 13 residues. For the CDR3, the DNA is TGTGCCAGCAGTTACGACTGGTCTCGTGAAGCTTTCTTT. This sequence encodes CASSYDWSREAFF.

This clonotype was seen only a few times. This chain uses TRBV6-2 or TRBV6-3 with TRBJ1-1; D is ambiguous. V lost 5 bases and J 1 base, leaving 23 bases between the germline ends. CDR3 size: 18 residues. The germline V gene has CDR1 MNHEY and CDR2 SVGEGT. The CDR3 region has the DNA TGTGCCAGCAGTCCCTGGGCCGGGAAGGTCTGGCCGAACACTGAAGCTTTCTTT. It encodes CASSPWAGKVWPNTEAFF.

Ten or more counts support this clonotype. V is TRBV27 and J is TRBJ1-1; 10 bases fit TRBD1. The CDR3 extends over 15 amino acids. The V gene's germline CDR1 is MNHEY and CDR2 SMNVEV (reference sequence). V gave up 2 bases and J gave up 1 base; unmatched junction bases: 1. CDR3 nucleotides: TGTGCCAGCAGTTTAGGGACAGGGGCGAACACTGAAGCTTTCTTT. It encodes CASSLGTGANTEAFF.

This clonotype was observed many times. The V and J genes are TRBV29-1 and TRBJ1-4; D is uncertain. Trimming left V 4 bases short and J 6 bases short, with 12 bases between. This CDR3 has 13 amino acids. Per germline, CDR1 SQVTM and CDR2 ANQGSEA. CDR3 protein: CSVGNVADEKLFF. The CDR3 DNA sequence: TGCAGCGTTGGGAACGTAGCGGATGAAAAACTGTTTTTT.

The rearrangement uses TRBV4-2 and TRBJ2-1, with 7 positions matching TRBD2. J gave up 6 bases and V 0 bases, and 5 bases lay outside the gene matches. Germline CDR1 LGHNA, CDR2 YNFKEQ. The CDR3 length is 15 residues. The CDR3 is CASSQEAGEPNEQFF. CDR3 in DNA: TGTGCCAGCAGCCAAGAGGCGGGGGAACCCAATGAGCAGTTCTTC.

This clonotype showed up just a few times. J is TRBJ2-1 and V is TRBV6-2 or TRBV6-3; the D gene could be TRBD1 or TRBD2 (5 bases each). The V and J ends lost 5 bases and 2 bases respectively, with 13 bases between them. The V gene's germline CDR1 is MNHEY and CDR2 SVGEGT. The CDR3 sequence is 15 residues long. The CDR3 bases are TGTGCCAGCAGTCCCTGGGACGTGGCCTACAATGAGCAGTTCTTC. Amino acids: CASSPWDVAYNEQFF.

This clonotype occurred many times. The gene calls are TRBV5-1 and TRBJ2-3; 9 bases map to TRBD2. Germline loops: CDR1 SGHRS, CDR2 YFSETQ. With V trimmed by 3 bases and J by 0 bases, 2 bases remained unmatched. The CDR3 is made up of 15 amino acids. CDR3 residues: CASSSSGVSTDTQYF. The DNA for the CDR3 is TGCGCCAGCAGCTCTAGCGGGGTTAGCACAGATACGCAGTATTTT.

This clonotype came up a few times. The gene calls are TRBV5-1 and TRBJ2-2; no reliable D call. CDR1 is SGHRS and CDR2 is YFSETQ in the germline V gene. The CDR3 loop spans 15 amino acids. Trimming pared 2 bases from V and 4 bases from J, leaving 12 bases between. The CDR3 DNA follows: TGCGCCAGCAGCTTTGTTCAAGTAGGCACCGGGGAGCTGTTTTTT. Protein: CASSFVQVGTGELFF.

This sequence joins TRBV6-6 and TRBJ2-1; D call uncertain. The CDR3 runs to 9 residues. The germline CDR1 and CDR2 sequences are MNHNY and SVGAGI (reference sequence). V lost 7 bases and J 9 bases, leaving 4 bases between the germline ends. The CDR3 region has the DNA TGTGCCAGCACGGCTGAGCAGTTCTTC. This codes for CASTAEQFF.

DNA of the CDR3: TGTGCCAGCAGCTTGCCGGGCCGCACAGATACGCAGTATTTT. Residues: CASSLPGRTDTQYF. V and J are TRBV5-6 and TRBJ2-3, with D hard to call. This CDR3 region has 14 residues. V lost 1 base to trimming and J lost 1 base, with 7 bases between them. Germline CDR1 and CDR2: SGHDT and YYEEEE.

This clonotype was observed many times. This chain joins TRBV5-1 and TRBJ1-5; D is ambiguous. The CDR3 is made up of 15 amino acids. V lost 0 bases and J 4 bases, leaving 11 bases between the germline ends. Germline lookup yields CDR1 SGHRS and CDR2 YFSETQ. CDR3 DNA: TGCGCCAGCAGCTTGGCCGGGGTTCCTAATCAGCCCCAGCATTTT. Residues: CASSLAGVPNQPQHF.

This clonotype was seen a few times. The chain uses TRBV20-1 and TRBJ1-6; tentative D call: TRBD1 (6 bases). Trimming left V 1 base short and J 6 bases short, with 19 bases between. This CDR3 is built from 17 residues. The germline CDR1 and CDR2 sequences are DFQATT and SNEGSKA (reference sequence). CDR3 coding DNA: TGCAGTGCTAGAGTCACCGGGGGGGCAGGGAGTAATTCACCCCTCCACTTT. Its translation is CSARVTGGAGSNSPLHF.

There are a few counts of this clonotype. In nucleotides, the CDR3 is TGTGCCAGCAGTCACAGCCTACCCTACGAGCAGTACGTC. This sequence encodes CASSHSLPYEQYV. The chain combines TRBV6-1 with TRBJ2-7, with D hard to call. The CDR3 sequence is 13 residues long. Trimming shortened V by 5 bases and J by 2 bases, and 10 bases separated the two germline ends. The germline V gene has CDR1 MNHNS and CDR2 SASEGT.

This clonotype has a count of ten or more. The J gene is TRBJ1-5, the V gene TRBV6-2 or TRBV6-3, with no clear D. The V gene's germline CDR1 is MNHEY and CDR2 SVGEGT. The length of the CDR3 is 12 residues. With 4 bases removed from V and 5 bases from J, the gap between germline ends came to 6 bases. The CDR3 loop is CASSLRDQPQHF. CDR3 sequence (DNA): TGTGCCAGCAGTTTAAGGGATCAGCCCCAGCATTTT.

The chain employs TRBV6-2 or TRBV6-3 and TRBJ2-3; tentative D call: TRBD2 (7 bases). Between the trimmed V and J ends, which lost 2 bases and 3 bases, there was a span of 21 bases. The CDR3 totals 18 residues. Germline V gene sequence: CDR1 MNHEY, CDR2 SVGEGT. The CDR3 bases are TGTGCCAGCAGTTACGGTGGCGGGGGCCTTATCGAAACAGATACGCAGTATTTT. This codes for CASSYGGGGLIETDTQYF.

The rearrangement links TRBV7-6 to TRBJ1-1; D call uncertain. The CDR3 length is 14 residues. Trimming took 5 bases from V and 4 from J, leaving 14 bases between them. CDR1 is SGHVS and CDR2 is FNYEAQ in the germline V gene. CDR3 sequence (DNA): TGTGCCAGCAGCCCGCCAGAGAGCCGCACTGAAGCTTTCTTT. Translated: CASSPPESRTEAFF.

The sample holds a few counts of this clonotype. V is TRBV6-2 or TRBV6-3 and J is TRBJ1-6, with 10 bases fitting TRBD1. Germline CDR1 reads MNHEY; CDR2 reads SVGEGT. The CDR3 is 14 amino acids. Unmatched junction bases numbered 2, after V lost 4 bases and J lost 8 bases. The CDR3 here is CASSSTGGYSPLHF. Here the CDR3 DNA reads TGTGCCAGCAGTTCGACAGGGGGCTATTCACCCCTCCACTTT.

This clonotype was seen only a few times. The rearrangement uses TRBV6-1 and TRBJ2-2, with 9 bases matching TRBD1. The trim removed 4 bases at V and 4 bases at J, leaving 7 bases unmatched. This CDR3 has 16 residues. CDR1 and CDR2 (germline): MNHNS, SASEGT. The DNA for the CDR3 is TGTGCCAGCAGTGTGTTACGACAGGGGGTCACCGGGGAGCTGTTTTTT. Its protein product is CASSVLRQGVTGELFF.